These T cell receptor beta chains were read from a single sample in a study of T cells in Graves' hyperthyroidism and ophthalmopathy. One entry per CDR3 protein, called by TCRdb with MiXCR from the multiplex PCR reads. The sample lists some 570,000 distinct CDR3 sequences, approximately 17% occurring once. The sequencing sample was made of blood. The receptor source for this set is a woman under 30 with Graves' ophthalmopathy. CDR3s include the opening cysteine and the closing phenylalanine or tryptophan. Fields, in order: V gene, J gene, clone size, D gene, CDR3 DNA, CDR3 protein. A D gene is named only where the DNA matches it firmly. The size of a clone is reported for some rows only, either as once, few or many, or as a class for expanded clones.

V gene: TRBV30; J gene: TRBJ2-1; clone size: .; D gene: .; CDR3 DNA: TGTGCCTGGAGTCGTGACAGGAACAATGAGCAGTTCTTC; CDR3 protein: CAWSRDRNNEQFF
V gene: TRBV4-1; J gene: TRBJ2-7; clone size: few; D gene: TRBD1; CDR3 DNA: TGCGCCAGCAGCGTCCGGGACAGGGACGGCGAGCAGTACTTC; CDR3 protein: CASSVRDRDGEQYF
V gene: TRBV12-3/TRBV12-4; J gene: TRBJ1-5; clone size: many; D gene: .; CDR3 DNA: TGTGCCAGCAGTTCCGAGGGGGTCGGCAATCAGCCCCAGCATTTT; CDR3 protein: CASSSEGVGNQPQHF
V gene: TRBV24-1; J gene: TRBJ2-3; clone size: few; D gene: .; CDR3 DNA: TGTGCCACCAGTGATTTCACAGGGACAGATACGCAGTATTTT; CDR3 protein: CATSDFTGTDTQYF
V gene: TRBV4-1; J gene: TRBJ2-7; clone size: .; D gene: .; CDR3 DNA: TGCGCCAGCAGCCAAGAAGGGTCAGCCTACGAGCAGTACTTC; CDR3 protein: CASSQEGSAYEQYF
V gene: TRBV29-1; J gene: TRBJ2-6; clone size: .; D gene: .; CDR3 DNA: TGCAGCGTTGAAACCCAGGGGGGTTCGGGGGCCAACGTCCTGACTTTC; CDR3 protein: CSVETQGGSGANVLTF
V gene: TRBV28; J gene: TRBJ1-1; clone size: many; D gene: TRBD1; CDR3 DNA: TGTGCCAGCACCAGATATGGGGACAGGGCGAACACTGAAGCTTTCTTT; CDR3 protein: CASTRYGDRANTEAFF
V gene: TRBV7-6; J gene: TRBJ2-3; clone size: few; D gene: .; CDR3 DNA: TGTGCCAGCAGCTTAGGAGGGGGCGGGAGCGCTGATACGCAGTATTTT; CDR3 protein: CASSLGGGGSADTQYF
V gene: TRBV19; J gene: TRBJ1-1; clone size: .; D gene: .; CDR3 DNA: TGTGCCATTAGCTCGAAGGTGAACACTGAAGCTTTCTTT; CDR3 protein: CAISSKVNTEAFF
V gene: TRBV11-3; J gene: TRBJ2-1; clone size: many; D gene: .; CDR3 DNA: TGTGCCAGCAGCCCCCACGGGTCCTACTACAATGAGCAGTTCTTC; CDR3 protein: CASSPHGSYYNEQFF